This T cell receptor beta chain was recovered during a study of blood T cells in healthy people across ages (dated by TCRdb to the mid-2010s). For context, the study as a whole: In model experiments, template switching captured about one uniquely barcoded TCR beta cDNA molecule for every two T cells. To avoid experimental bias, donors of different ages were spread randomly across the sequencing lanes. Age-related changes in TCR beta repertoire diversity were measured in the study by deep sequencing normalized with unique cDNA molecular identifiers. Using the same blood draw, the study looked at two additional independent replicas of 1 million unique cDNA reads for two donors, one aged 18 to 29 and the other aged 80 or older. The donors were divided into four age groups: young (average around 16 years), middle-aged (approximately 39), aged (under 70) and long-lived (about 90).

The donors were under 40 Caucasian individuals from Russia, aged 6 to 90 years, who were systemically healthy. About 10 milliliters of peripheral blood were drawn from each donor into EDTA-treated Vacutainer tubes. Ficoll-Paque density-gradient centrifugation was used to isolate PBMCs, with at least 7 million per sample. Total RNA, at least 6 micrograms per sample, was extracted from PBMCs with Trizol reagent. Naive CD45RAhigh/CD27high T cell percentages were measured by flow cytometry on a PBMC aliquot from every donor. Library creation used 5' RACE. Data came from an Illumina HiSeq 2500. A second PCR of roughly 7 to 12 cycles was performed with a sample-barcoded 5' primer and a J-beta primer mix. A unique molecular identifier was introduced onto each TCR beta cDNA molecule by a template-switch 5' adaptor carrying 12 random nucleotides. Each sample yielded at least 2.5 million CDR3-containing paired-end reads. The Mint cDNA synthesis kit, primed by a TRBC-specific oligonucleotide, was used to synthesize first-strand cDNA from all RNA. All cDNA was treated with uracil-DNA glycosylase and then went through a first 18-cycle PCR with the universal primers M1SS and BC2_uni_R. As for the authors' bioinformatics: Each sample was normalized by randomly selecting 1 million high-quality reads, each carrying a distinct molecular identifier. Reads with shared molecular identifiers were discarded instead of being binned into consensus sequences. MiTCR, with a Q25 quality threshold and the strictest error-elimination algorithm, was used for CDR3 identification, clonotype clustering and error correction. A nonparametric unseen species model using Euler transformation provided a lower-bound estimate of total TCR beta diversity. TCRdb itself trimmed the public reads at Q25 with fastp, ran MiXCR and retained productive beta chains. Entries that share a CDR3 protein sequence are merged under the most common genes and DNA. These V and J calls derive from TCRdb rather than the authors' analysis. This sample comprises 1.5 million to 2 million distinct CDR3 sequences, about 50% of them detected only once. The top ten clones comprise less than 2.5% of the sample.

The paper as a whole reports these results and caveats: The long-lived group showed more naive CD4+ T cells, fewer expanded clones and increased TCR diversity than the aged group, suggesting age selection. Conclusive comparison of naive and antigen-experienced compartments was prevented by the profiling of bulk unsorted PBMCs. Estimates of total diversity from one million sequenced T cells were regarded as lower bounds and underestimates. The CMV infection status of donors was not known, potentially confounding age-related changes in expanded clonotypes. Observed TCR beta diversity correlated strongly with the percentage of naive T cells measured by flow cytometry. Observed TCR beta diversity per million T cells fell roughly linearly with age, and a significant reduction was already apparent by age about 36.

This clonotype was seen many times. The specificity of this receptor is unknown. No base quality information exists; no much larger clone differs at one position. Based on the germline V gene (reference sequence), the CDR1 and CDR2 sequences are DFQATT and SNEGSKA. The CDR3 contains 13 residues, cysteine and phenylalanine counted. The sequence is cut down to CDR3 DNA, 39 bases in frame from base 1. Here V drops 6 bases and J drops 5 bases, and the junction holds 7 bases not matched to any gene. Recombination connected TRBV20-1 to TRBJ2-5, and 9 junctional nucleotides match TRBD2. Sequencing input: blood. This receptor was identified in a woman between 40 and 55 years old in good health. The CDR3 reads CSATSGSLETQYF. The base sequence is TGCAGTGCGACTAGCGGCAGTTTGGAGACCCAGTACTTC.